This T cell receptor (beta chain) appears in the sequencing data of a study of cytomegalovirus exposure and HLA in healthy donors. PCR involved 60 Vbeta and 13 Jbeta primers. Some clones are missing from TCRdb's copy, which holds only in-frame ones; the method was immunoSEQ multiplex PCR. The sample includes tens of thousands of clones, around 75% of them seen just once. V lost 6 bases and J lost 0, with 9 bases in between. The CDR3 extends over 15 amino acids. Germline assignment: CDR1 MRHNA and CDR2 SNTAGT. The V and J genes are TRBV6-4 and TRBJ1-6, with D maybe TRBD1 (5 bases). Material for sequencing was PBMCs. The receptor was isolated from a man in his 60s in good health and CMV-seropositive. The CDR3, as DNA: TGTGCCAGCAGGGACACGAGCTCCTATAATTCACCCCTCCACTTT. This gives the protein CASRDTSSYNSPLHF.